One sample yielded the 11 T cell receptor beta chains listed below, sequenced in a study of regulatory T cells in long-lasting Graves disease. The time point is: persistent/refractory GD, antithyroid drugs over 5 years with positive TRAb. Scientists built the TCR library using RNA that was extracted from PBMCs. Arm-PCR of CDR3 regions and iRepertoire HTBI primers were the basis on which TCR beta libraries were built. Each CDR3 protein gets one entry after TCRdb re-called the multiplex PCR reads with MiXCR. The data hold about 460,000 distinct CDR3 sequences, with 22% observed a single time. Specimen: peripheral blood mononuclear cells (PBMCs), collected when the disease was refractory, from a patient treated with antithyroid drugs. The source is a female donor with Graves disease.

This clonotype is a singleton in its sample. This sequence joins TRBV2 and TRBJ2-1, with 12 bases identical to TRBD2. The CDR3 consists of 16 residues. J was trimmed by 6 bases and V by 6 bases; bases with no gene match: 9. Germline loops: CDR1 SNHLY, CDR2 FYNNEI. This chain's CDR3 is CASSQVGLAGLNEQFF. Here the CDR3 DNA reads TGTGCCAGCAGCCAAGTTGGACTAGCGGGGCTCAATGAGCAGTTCTTC.

This clonotype was recorded at least ten times. CDR3 DNA: TGTGCCAGCATTAGCAGGCGGGAGACTGAAGCTTTCTTT. Translated: CASISRRETEAFF. The gene calls are TRBV2 and TRBJ1-1; D gene unclear. The V gene lost 7 bases and the J gene lost 5 bases, with 14 bases spanning the gap. There are 13 residues in the CDR3. Looked up from germline, CDR1 is SNHLY and CDR2 is FYNNEI.

V and J are TRBV20-1 and TRBJ2-1; D possibly corresponds to TRBD2 (7 bases). The germline gives CDR1 DFQATT, CDR2 SNEGSKA (reference sequence). The CDR3 spans 15 residues. Trimming stripped 5 bases from V and 0 bases from J, with 14 bases between. CDR3 residues: CSARPGGHSYNEQFF. The CDR3 region has the DNA TGCAGTGCTCGCCCGGGGGGCCACTCCTACAATGAGCAGTTCTTC.

This clonotype has just a few counts. The V gene is TRBV3-1, the J gene TRBJ1-2, with D possibly being TRBD1 (5 bases). V shed 6 bases and J shed 4 bases, with 12 bases lying between them. The germline gives CDR1 LGHDT, CDR2 YNNKEL (reference sequence). The CDR3 spans 13 residues. The DNA of the CDR3 is TGTGCCAGCAGTTACGTAGACAGCTATGGCTACACCTTC. Residues: CASSYVDSYGYTF.

The V call is TRBV30, the J call TRBJ1-2; D is possibly TRBD1 (5 bases). The CDR3 is 15 amino acids. V lost 2 bases and J lost 4, with 17 bases in between. Germline assignment: CDR1 GTSNPN and CDR2 SVGIG (reference sequence). CDR3 in amino acids: CAWSPTLGTPYGYTF. The CDR3 nucleotides read TGTGCCTGGAGTCCTACATTAGGGACCCCCTATGGCTACACCTTC.

The chain recombines TRBV12-3 or TRBV12-4 with TRBJ1-3, with D unclear. The CDR3 length is 13 residues. V was trimmed by 4 bases and J by 2 bases, leaving 6 bases between them. As DNA, the CDR3 is TGTGCCAGCAGTTCACCAACTGGAAACACCATATATTTT. Its protein is CASSSPTGNTIYF.

This clonotype appeared many times. The rearrangement links TRBV28 to TRBJ2-5; 11 bases map to TRBD2. Germline loops: CDR1 MDHEN, CDR2 SYDVKM. CDR3 length: 17 amino acids. With V trimmed by 8 bases and J by 5 bases, 16 bases remained unmatched. CDR3 in amino acids: CASLPSLAGGPEETQYF. DNA of the CDR3: TGTGCCAGCCTACCCTCTCTAGCGGGGGGCCCCGAGGAGACCCAGTACTTC.

This clonotype was recorded many times. This chain uses TRBV20-1 with TRBJ2-5; D remains ambiguous. The CDR3 totals 11 residues. CDR1 and CDR2 from the germline V gene are DFQATT and SNEGSKA (reference sequence). Trimming stripped 3 bases from V and 4 bases from J, with 6 bases between. The CDR3 reads CSASLTETQYF. The DNA of the CDR3 is TGCAGTGCTAGCCTTACAGAGACCCAGTACTTC.

The rearrangement uses TRBV11-2 and TRBJ1-6, with D tentatively TRBD1 (5 bases). Germline values: CDR1 SGHAT, CDR2 FQNNGV. CDR3 length: 15 amino acids. The ends were cut back, 4 bases at V and 9 bases at J, with 16 bases in the middle. Here the CDR3 reads CASSSLDSVISPLHF. DNA for the CDR3: TGTGCCAGCAGCTCGCTAGACAGCGTTATTTCACCCCTCCACTTT.

This chain uses TRBV2 with TRBJ2-3, with 8 nucleotides matching TRBD1. Germline CDR1 SNHLY, CDR2 FYNNEI. This CDR3 is 18 amino acids long. The V and J ends lost 7 bases and 3 bases, in that order; junction bases with no gene match: 18. The CDR3 is CASIQAGWDRTLTDTQYF. The CDR3 region has the DNA TGTGCCAGCATCCAAGCCGGGTGGGACAGGACGTTGACAGATACGCAGTATTTT.

This clonotype was counted between two and nine times. The chain recombines TRBV24-1 with TRBJ1-4, with 8 bases matching TRBD1. Per germline, CDR1 KGHDR and CDR2 SFDVKD. The CDR3 has 14 residues. V was pared by 9 bases and J by 5 bases, with 7 bases of the junction left unmatched. The CDR3 is CATQLRDRNEKLFF. The CDR3 DNA follows: TGTGCCACCCAACTCCGGGACAGGAATGAAAAACTGTTTTTT.